Following are 12 T cell receptor beta chains from one sample sequenced in a study of Graves' ophthalmopathy and Graves' hyperthyroidism. Amplification from RNA transcripts yielded the TCR beta CDR3 regions. The workflow started with a first-round RT-PCR run with HTBI primers and then moved on to a second-round multiplex PCR. TCRdb called the multiplex PCR reads again in MiXCR, with one record for every CDR3 protein. The sample has 300,000 to 400,000 distinct CDR3 sequences, about a sixth seen once. Sample: peripheral blood. These receptors all stem from an adult man with Graves' ophthalmopathy.

This clonotype was counted at least ten times. The CDR3 region is CASSQTQGYNSPLHF. The CDR3 bases are TGTGCCAGCAGCCAAACCCAGGGGTATAATTCACCCCTCCACTTT. This chain links TRBV13 with TRBJ1-6; D is possibly TRBD1 (6 bases). The CDR3 runs to 15 residues. Trimming took off 5 bases at V and 4 bases at J, with 12 bases between the two ends. Per the germline V gene, CDR1 is PRHDT and CDR2 is FYEKMQ (reference sequence).

The table lists this clonotype with many counts. The chain couples TRBV12-3 or TRBV12-4 to TRBJ1-1; perhaps TRBD1 as D (6 bases). The CDR3 has 14 amino acids. V lost 7 bases and J lost 2, with 14 bases in between. CDR3 sequence (DNA): TGTGCCAGCATAGCGCGGGGGCGAAACACTGAAGCTTTCTTT. Amino acids: CASIARGRNTEAFF.

This clonotype was detected many times. V and J are TRBV24-1 and TRBJ2-7; 8 nucleotides line up with TRBD2. The junction had 9 bases not matched to a gene; V was cut back by 4 bases and J by 5 bases. The CDR3 has 15 amino acids. From germline, CDR1 is KGHDR and CDR2 SFDVKD. The CDR3 loop reads CATSDPLAGEDEQYF. In DNA form, the CDR3 reads TGTGCCACCAGTGACCCTCTAGCGGGTGAGGACGAGCAGTACTTC.

This clonotype was seen many times. V is TRBV7-3 and J is TRBJ1-1; D might be TRBD1 (6 bases). The CDR3 runs to 15 residues. V shed 5 bases and J shed 3 bases, with 16 bases lying between them. Germline CDR1 SGHTA, CDR2 FQGTGA. CDR3 coding DNA: TGTGCCAGCAGCCCTACAGGGCCTTTTGACACTGAAGCTTTCTTT. Translated, it gives CASSPTGPFDTEAFF.

Turning to this clonotype: A much larger clone is a single base away; this may be a read error. The genes are TRBV7-9 and TRBJ1-2, with a tentative D call TRBD1 (6 bases). Germline V gene lookup returns CDR1 SEHNR and CDR2 FQNEAQ (reference sequence). CDR3 length: 15 amino acids. The CDR3 sequence: CASSMTGPGSYGYAF. For the CDR3, the DNA is TGTGCCAGCAGCATGACAGGACCGGGAAGCTATGGCTACGCCTTC.

Points on this clonotype: A much bigger clone sits one base away, suggesting this may be a read error. The J gene is TRBJ2-7, the V gene TRBV6-1; D remains ambiguous. This CDR3 contains 13 residues. CDR1 is MNHNS and CDR2 is SASEGT in the germline V gene. The CDR3 here is CASAPSESYEQCF. The CDR3 nucleotides are TGTGCCAGCGCTCCATCGGAGTCCTACGAGCAGTGCTTC.

This clonotype was recorded many times. The chain uses TRBV15 and TRBJ2-2; no reliable D call. The germline CDR1 and CDR2 sequences are LNHNV and YYDKDF (reference sequence). The V end lost 1 base, the J end lost 1 base, and 7 bases lay between the germline ends. CDR3 length: 15 amino acids. Here the CDR3 reads CATSRANRNTGELFF. CDR3 sequence (DNA): TGTGCCACCAGCAGAGCCAACAGGAACACCGGGGAGCTGTTTTTT.

This clonotype came up many times. One end of the junction fails to match germline, which may point to a read error. The chain combines TRBV6-1 with TRBJ1-5, with D tentatively TRBD1 (6 bases). The CDR3 contains 16 residues. In germline, CDR1 is MNHNS, CDR2 SASEGT. CDR3 protein: CASSEWGAVSNRPQHF. The DNA for the CDR3 is TGTGCCAGCAGTGAATGGGGGGCAGTGAGCAATCGGCCCCAGCATTTT.

Many counts were recorded for this clonotype. The chain recombines TRBV7-9 with TRBJ2-2, with a weak D call TRBD2 (5 bases). Trimming removed 5 bases at V and 0 bases at J, with 10 bases between. The V gene's germline CDR1 is SEHNR and CDR2 FQNEAQ (reference sequence). The CDR3 is made up of 15 amino acids. This CDR3 is CASSQTSANTGELFF. CDR3 in DNA: TGTGCCAGCAGCCAAACTAGTGCGAACACCGGGGAGCTGTTTTTT.

This clonotype occurred many times. V is TRBV7-2 and J is TRBJ1-2; the D gene is possibly TRBD1 (5 bases). The CDR3 is made up of 14 amino acids. Trimming took off 3 bases at V and 4 bases at J, with 12 bases between the two ends. Germline CDR1 reads SGHTA; CDR2 reads FQGNSA. In DNA form, the CDR3 reads TGTGCCAGCAGCTTTGCGGGACTGATCTATGGCTACACCTTC. Translated, it gives CASSFAGLIYGYTF.

This clonotype was observed many times. The genes are TRBV7-3 and TRBJ2-7, with TRBD2 identical over 12 bases. The V gene end was trimmed by 2 bases and the J gene end by 6 bases; junction bases not matched to a gene: 5. The CDR3 totals 15 residues. CDR1 and CDR2 (germline): SGHTA, FQGTGA. The CDR3 coding sequence is TGTGCCAGCAGCTTAGGACTAGCGGGAATTCGCGAGCAGTACTTC. Protein sequence: CASSLGLAGIREQYF. Variable domain in full (rest from reference TRBV7-3 and TRBJ2-7): GAGVSQTPSNKVTEKGKYVELRCDPISGHTALYWYRQSLGQGPEFLIYFQGTGAADDSGLPNDRFFAVRPEGSVSTLKIQRTERGDSAVYLCASSLGLAGIREQYFGPGTRLTVT.

This clonotype was counted many times. The gene calls are TRBV11-2 and TRBJ2-7; D is unresolved. The germline CDR1 and CDR2 sequences are SGHAT and FQNNGV. The CDR3 runs 15 residues. Trimming pared 5 bases from V and 0 bases from J, leaving 14 bases between. CDR3 nucleotide sequence: TGTGCCAGCAGCCCCTTTAGTGCCAGCTCCTACGAGCAGTACTTC. Encoded protein: CASSPFSASSYEQYF. The full variable domain, in which reference TRBV11-2 and TRBJ2-7 provide the parts outside the CDR3, is EAGVAQSPRYKIIEKRQSVAFWCNPISGHATLYWYQQILGQGPKLLIQFQNNGVVDDSQLPKDRFSAERLKGVDSTLKIQPAKLEDSAVYLCASSPFSASSYEQYFGPGTRLTVT.